This T cell receptor beta chain appears in the sequencing data of a study of coeliac disease. About the research overall: Refractory type I patients had normal intraepithelial cells despite over 12 months' diet failure.

Profiling relied on immunoSEQ multiplex PCR, and the TCRdb table lists in-frame clones only, not all of them. The table records 3,500 or so clones, approximately 69% of them present only once. V dropped 9 bases and J dropped 3; count of bases not matched to a gene: 2. Germline lookup yields CDR1 ENHRY and CDR2 SYGVKD. The CDR3 covers 12 residues. Findings of the study overall: In active celiac disease, intraepithelial and lamina propria TRB and TRG repertoires were less clonal than controls.

This clone turned up a few times. Its target is unknown. Sequenced: intraepithelial lymphocytes from the gut. This TCR came from a man aged 25-45 years with celiac disease. The rearrangement joins TRBV10-3 to TRBJ1-5; 7 bases align to TRBD1. The CDR3 is CAIQGNNQPQHF. The CDR3 nucleotides are TGTGCCATACAGGGGAACAATCAGCCCCAGCATTTT.